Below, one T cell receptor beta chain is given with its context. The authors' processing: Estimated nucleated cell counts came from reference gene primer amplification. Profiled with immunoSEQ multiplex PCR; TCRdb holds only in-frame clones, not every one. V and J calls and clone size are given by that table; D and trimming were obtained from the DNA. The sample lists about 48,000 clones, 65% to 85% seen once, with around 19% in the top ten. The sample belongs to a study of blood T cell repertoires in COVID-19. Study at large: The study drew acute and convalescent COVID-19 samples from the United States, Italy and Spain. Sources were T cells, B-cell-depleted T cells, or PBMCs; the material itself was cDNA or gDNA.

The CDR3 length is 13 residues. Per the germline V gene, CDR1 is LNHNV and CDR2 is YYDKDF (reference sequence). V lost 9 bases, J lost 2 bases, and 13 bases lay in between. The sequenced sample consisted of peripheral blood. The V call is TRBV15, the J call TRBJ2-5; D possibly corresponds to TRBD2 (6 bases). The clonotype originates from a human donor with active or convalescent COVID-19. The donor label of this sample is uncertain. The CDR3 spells CATGGAEQETQYF. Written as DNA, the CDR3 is TGTGCCACGGGGGGAGCGGAACAAGAGACCCAGTACTTC.